A single sample gave rise to the 27 T cell receptor beta chains below, sequenced in a study of Ad26.COV2.S vaccination and SARS-CoV-2 variants. Treatment meaning: 15 to 20 received Ad26.COV2.S at low or high dose, single or two shots; roughly 5 received placebo; per-sample allocation not given. Day 63 after the first vaccine or placebo injection was the time point for sampling. Data came from immunoSEQ multiplex PCR; TCRdb stores just in-frame clones and leaves some out. In the table there are roughly 500,000 clones, 89% of which are singletons. The sample consisted of peripheral blood, taken in a trial of Ad26.COV2.S vaccine versus placebo. The source of these receptors is a person aged 18 to 59 who received the Ad26.COV2.S COVID-19 vaccine or a placebo.

The chain carries TRBV19 and TRBJ1-2, with 8 bases identical to TRBD1. The CDR3 totals 15 residues. Germline values: CDR1 LNHDA, CDR2 SQIVND (reference sequence). The V and J ends lost 2 bases and 4 bases, in that order; junction bases with no gene match: 6. In nucleotides, the CDR3 is TGTGCCAGTAGTATATCGAGGACAGGGAGCTATGGCTACACCTTC. Protein: CASSISRTGSYGYTF.

This chain connects TRBV7-8 to TRBJ1-5; D is unresolved. The V gene's germline CDR1 is SGHVS and CDR2 FQNEAQ. V lost 1 base, J lost 4 bases, and 8 bases lay in between. The CDR3 extends over 14 amino acids. The CDR3 DNA reads TGTGCCAGCAGCTTAGGGGCGGGGAATCAGCCCCAGCATTTT. Protein sequence: CASSLGAGNQPQHF.

The rearrangement links TRBV7-9 to TRBJ2-1, with D uncertain. In germline, CDR1 is SEHNR, CDR2 FQNEAQ (reference sequence). The CDR3 has 11 residues. Trimming pared 1 base from V and 9 bases from J, leaving 4 bases between. The CDR3 DNA reads TGTGCCAGCAGCTTAGGAGGTGAGCAGTTCTTC. Protein sequence: CASSLGGEQFF.

The chain combines TRBV28 with TRBJ2-1; D tentatively fits TRBD1 or TRBD2 (5 bases each). Germline V gene data show CDR1 as MDHEN and CDR2 as SYDVKM. The CDR3 covers 14 residues. V was trimmed by 6 bases and J by 5 bases, leaving 14 bases between them. The CDR3 DNA reads as TGTGCCAGCAGGGGGGATACGCTCCACAATGAGCAGTTCTTC. It translates to CASRGDTLHNEQFF. Variable domain in full (rest from reference TRBV28 and TRBJ2-1): DVKVTQSSRYLVKRTGEKVFLECVQDMDHENMFWYRQDPGLGLRLIYFSYDVKMKEKGDIPEGYSVSREKKERFSLILESASTNQTSMYLCASRGDTLHNEQFFGPGTRLTVL.

This clone appeared once. The CDR3 loop reads CAWEQPSGLAARGDEQFF. The CDR3 nucleotides read TGTGCCTGGGAACAGCCTTCCGGACTGGCCGCGAGGGGGGATGAGCAGTTCTTC. The chain couples TRBV30 to TRBJ2-1; TRBD1 or TRBD2 may be the D gene (6 bases each). CDR1 is GTSNPN, CDR2 SVGIG, per germline (reference sequence). Trimming removed 5 bases at V and 8 bases at J, with 31 bases between. The CDR3 is 18 residues long.

The chain couples TRBV19 to TRBJ2-1, with D perhaps matching TRBD1 or TRBD2 (5 bases each). CDR1 is LNHDA, CDR2 SQIVND, per germline (reference sequence). This CDR3 is built from 15 residues. V was pared by 8 bases and J by 10 bases, with 24 bases between. The CDR3 DNA follows: TGTGCCAGTGGAACGCGGGCAGGGAAACAGGAGGAGCAGTTCTTC. Translation gives CASGTRAGKQEEQFF.

The gene calls are TRBV5-6 and TRBJ2-3; TRBD2 matches 9 bases. Germline assignment: CDR1 SGHDT and CDR2 YYEEEE. Unmatched junction bases numbered 9, after V lost 5 bases and J lost 5 bases. This CDR3 is built from 15 residues. CDR3 nucleotides: TGTGCCAGCAGGTTTCTGTTTAGCGGGGGAGATACGCAGTATTTT. Protein product: CASRFLFSGGDTQYF.

In this sample, this clone turned up a few times. This rearrangement joins TRBV25-1 to TRBJ1-5; D gene unclear. Germline CDR1 MGHDK, CDR2 SYGVNS. This CDR3 contains 12 residues. Between the trimmed V and J ends, which lost 7 bases and 3 bases, there was a span of 7 bases. The CDR3, as DNA: TGTGCCAGCATGTCGGACAATCAGCCCCAGCATTTT. Protein: CASMSDNQPQHF.

The chain carries TRBV19 and TRBJ1-6; TRBD1 is a possible D gene (5 bases). Germline loops: CDR1 LNHDA, CDR2 SQIVND (reference sequence). V dropped 5 bases and J dropped 5 bases, with 16 bases sitting between them. There are 16 residues in the CDR3. The DNA for the CDR3 is TGTGCCAGTAGTGGTGGAGACAGCACCAATAATTCACCCCTCCACTTT. Protein: CASSGGDSTNNSPLHF.

This chain joins TRBV19 and TRBJ1-5; tentative D call: TRBD1 (5 bases). In germline, CDR1 is LNHDA, CDR2 SQIVND (reference sequence). V was shortened by 1 base and J by 4 bases, with 5 bases between the two germline ends. The CDR3 loop spans 13 amino acids. This CDR3 reads CASSIGGNQPQHF. CDR3 bases: TGTGCCAGTAGTATAGGGGGGAATCAGCCCCAGCATTTT. The entire variable domain, with the rest obtained from reference TRBV19 and TRBJ1-5, is as follows: DGGITQSPKYLFRKEGQNVTLSCEQNLNHDAMYWYRQDPGQGLRLIYYSQIVNDFQKGDIAEGYSVSREKKESFPLTVTSAQKNPTAFYLCASSIGGNQPQHFGDGTRLSIL.

V and J are TRBV29-1 and TRBJ1-2; weak D call: TRBD1 (6 bases). V was shortened by 0 bases and J by 1 base, with 15 bases between the two germline ends. Germline assignment: CDR1 SQVTM and CDR2 ANQGSEA. The CDR3 contains 16 residues. The CDR3 nucleotides are TGCAGCGTTGAAGATAGAGGGGGGGCACTTAACTATGGCTACACCTTC. It is translated as CSVEDRGGALNYGYTF.

V and J are TRBV11-2 and TRBJ2-3, with D tentatively TRBD2 (6 bases). This CDR3 spans 18 amino acids. Trimming shortened V by 4 bases and J by 0 bases, and 20 bases separated the two germline ends. CDR1 is SGHAT and CDR2 is FQNNGV in the germline V gene. The CDR3 DNA follows: TGTGCCAGCAGCTCCCCCCTAAGGACTATACCTAGCACAGATACGCAGTATTTT. Translation: CASSSPLRTIPSTDTQYF. The entire variable domain, with the rest obtained from reference TRBV11-2 and TRBJ2-3, is as follows: EAGVAQSPRYKIIEKRQSVAFWCNPISGHATLYWYQQILGQGPKLLIQFQNNGVVDDSQLPKDRFSAERLKGVDSTLKIQPAKLEDSAVYLCASSSPLRTIPSTDTQYFGPGTRLTVL.

The DNA for the CDR3 is TGTGCCAGCTCACCACCGGGTGATGGGGCCAACGTCCTGACTTTC. It translates to CASSPPGDGANVLTF. V gene TRBV18 combines with J gene TRBJ2-6; D remains ambiguous. Trimming left V 0 bases short and J 3 bases short, with 6 bases between. Germline CDR1 is KGHSH and CDR2 is LQKENI. This CDR3 spans 15 amino acids.

This rearrangement joins TRBV4-3 to TRBJ1-2; 7 nucleotides line up with TRBD1. The CDR3 runs 14 residues. Trimming removed 4 bases from V and 4 bases from J; junction bases left unmatched: 6. CDR1 is LGHNA and CDR2 is YSLEER in the germline V gene. The DNA of the CDR3 is TGCGCCAGCAGCCTCATGGGACAGCCCTATGGCTACACCTTC. Translation gives CASSLMGQPYGYTF.

The chain has TRBV5-1 and TRBJ2-5, with D tentatively TRBD2 (5 bases). CDR3 length: 14 residues. CDR1 SGHRS and CDR2 YFSETQ come from the germline V gene. With 4 bases removed from V and 2 bases from J, the gap between germline ends came to 12 bases. The CDR3 is CASSRGTRQETQYF. The CDR3 DNA sequence: TGCGCCAGCAGCCGGGGAACCCGACAAGAGACCCAGTACTTC.

This sequence joins TRBV11-3 and TRBJ1-1; 7 bases fit TRBD1. Per the germline V gene, CDR1 is SGHNT and CDR2 is YENEEA. V dropped 4 bases and J dropped 4; count of bases not matched to a gene: 9. This CDR3 is 15 amino acids long. CDR3 DNA: TGTGCCAGCAGCTCTCTAGGGGGCGGGGGCACTGAAGCTTTCTTT. It yields the protein CASSSLGGGGTEAFF.

The chain uses TRBV4-3 and TRBJ2-3; D remains unclear. Trimming shortened V by 0 bases and J by 2 bases, and 9 bases separated the two germline ends. This CDR3 contains 15 residues. Germline V gene sequence: CDR1 LGHNA, CDR2 YSLEER. Written as DNA, the CDR3 is TGCGCCAGCAGCCAAGACTGGTCAAACACAGATACGCAGTATTTT. Protein product: CASSQDWSNTDTQYF.

J is TRBJ1-1 and V is TRBV7-9; a possible D gene is TRBD1 (5 bases). Germline lookup yields CDR1 SEHNR and CDR2 FQNEAQ (reference sequence). Trimming pared 1 base from V and 7 bases from J, leaving 25 bases between. The CDR3 runs to 18 residues. As DNA, the CDR3 is TGTGCCAGCAGCTTAGAAGTTTTTTGGGACGGAGGGCTGGGTGAAGCTTTCTTT. Its translation: CASSLEVFWDGGLGEAFF.

The J gene is TRBJ2-3, the V gene TRBV10-3; possible D gene TRBD2, 6 bases. CDR1 ENHRY and CDR2 SYGVKD come from the germline V gene. Trimming removed 1 base from V and 2 bases from J, with 16 bases in between. The CDR3 has 17 residues. DNA of the CDR3: TGTGCCATCAGTGAGTGGGGCACTGGCGGGAACACAGATACGCAGTATTTT. Translating gives CAISEWGTGGNTDTQYF.

This clone was observed at least ten times. The chain combines TRBV6-2 or TRBV6-3 with TRBJ2-3, with D perhaps assigned TRBD1 or TRBD2 (5 bases each). This CDR3 spans 15 amino acids. V gave up 6 bases and J gave up 3 bases, with 16 bases separating them. Germline CDR1 and CDR2: MNHEY and SVGEGT. The CDR3 DNA sequence: TGTGCCAGCAGCAGAGGGGTAGGGGAAACAGATACGCAGTATTTT. This sequence encodes CASSRGVGETDTQYF.

The rearrangement links TRBV6-5 to TRBJ2-1; D is possibly TRBD2 (5 bases). The CDR3 is made up of 14 amino acids. V lost 8 bases and J 10 bases, leaving 21 bases between the germline ends. Per germline, CDR1 MNHEY and CDR2 SVGAGI. CDR3 sequence (DNA): TGTGCCAGCTTCGGACTCCGTCTGACCGGCGAGCAGTTCTTC. It yields the protein CASFGLRLTGEQFF.

J is TRBJ1-2 and V is TRBV19; no reliable D call. CDR1 and CDR2 from the germline V gene are LNHDA and SQIVND (reference sequence). The CDR3 is made up of 14 amino acids. The V and J ends lost 5 bases and 5 bases respectively, with 15 bases between them. The CDR3 coding sequence is TGTGCCAGTAGTCAGAGGGTCCTTCGGTATGGCTACACCTTC. Protein product: CASSQRVLRYGYTF.

Remarks on this clone: Relative to the germline gene, one junction end is altered; a read error may explain this. J is TRBJ2-1 and V is TRBV7-3; TRBD1 agrees at 8 bases. Looked up from germline, CDR1 is SGHTA and CDR2 is FQGTGA. The CDR3 runs to 13 residues. Written as DNA, the CDR3 is TGTGCCAGCAGCTTCTCCGCAGGGGGCGCCCAGCTCTTC. Amino acid sequence: CASSFSAGGAQLF.

The chain has TRBV28 and TRBJ2-6; D gene ambiguous. The V and J ends lost 3 bases and 2 bases respectively, with 5 bases between them. The CDR3 is 14 residues long. Germline CDR1 and CDR2: MDHEN and SYDVKM. Written as DNA, the CDR3 is TGTGCCAGCAGTTTTGCCCCTGGGGCCAACGTCCTGACTTTC. Translating it yields CASSFAPGANVLTF.

The chain couples TRBV5-4 to TRBJ2-1, with D perhaps TRBD1 or TRBD2 (5 bases each). There are 13 residues in the CDR3. The germline V gene has CDR1 SGHNT and CDR2 YYREEE (reference sequence). The V end lost 4 bases, the J end lost 7 bases, and 12 bases lay between the germline ends. CDR3 sequence: CASSAGTPNEQFF. The CDR3 DNA reads TGTGCCAGCAGCGCCGGGACCCCGAATGAGCAGTTCTTC.

The V gene is TRBV11-3, the J gene TRBJ2-2; the match to TRBD2 covers 9 bases. The trim removed 6 bases at V and 5 bases at J, leaving 7 bases unmatched. CDR1 and CDR2 from the germline V gene are SGHNT and YENEEA. The CDR3 runs 15 residues. The CDR3 here is CASSLLAGETGELFF. In DNA, the CDR3 is TGTGCCAGCAGTTTATTAGCGGGAGAGACCGGGGAGCTGTTTTTT.

The rearrangement uses TRBV7-8 and TRBJ1-5; TRBD1 is a possible D gene (6 bases). V lost 1 base, J lost 7 bases, and 14 bases lay in between. The CDR3 has 15 residues. From germline, CDR1 is SGHVS and CDR2 FQNEAQ. The CDR3 is CASSLERQRGQPQHF. The CDR3 DNA follows: TGTGCCAGCAGCTTAGAACGACAGAGGGGGCAGCCCCAGCATTTT.